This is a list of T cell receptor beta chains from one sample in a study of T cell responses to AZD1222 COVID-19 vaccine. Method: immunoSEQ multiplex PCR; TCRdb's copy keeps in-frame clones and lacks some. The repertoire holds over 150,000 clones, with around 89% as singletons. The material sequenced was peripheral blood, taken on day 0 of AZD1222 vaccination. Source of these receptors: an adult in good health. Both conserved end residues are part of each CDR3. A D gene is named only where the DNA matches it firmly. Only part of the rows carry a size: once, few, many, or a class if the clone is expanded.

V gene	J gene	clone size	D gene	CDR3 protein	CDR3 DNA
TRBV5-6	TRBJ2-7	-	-	CASSSTYRTYEQYF	TGTGCCAGCAGCTCGACGTATCGCACCTACGAGCAGTACTTC
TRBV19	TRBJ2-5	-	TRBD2	CASSIGLAGTGYFGTQYF	TGTGCCAGTAGTATCGGACTAGCGGGGACCGGTTATTTCGGGACCCAGTACTTC
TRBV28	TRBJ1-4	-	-	CASSDGGDLGFASSATNEKLFF	TGTGCCAGCAGCGATGGGGGCGACCTTGGTTTTGCATCCAGTGCAACTAATGAAAAACTGTTTTTT
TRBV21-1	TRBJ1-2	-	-	CASSFRDRGDEDYGYTF	TGTGCCAGCAGCTTCCGGGACAGGGGAGACGAAGACTATGGCTACACCTTC
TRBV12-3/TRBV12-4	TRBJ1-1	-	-	CASSLQGKTEAFF	TGTGCCAGCAGTTTACAGGGGAAGACTGAAGCTTTCTTT
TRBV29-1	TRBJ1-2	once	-	CSVEDRETYGYTF	TGCAGCGTTGAAGACAGGGAGACCTATGGCTACACCTTC
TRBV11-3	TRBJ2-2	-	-	CASSLELGGTGELFF	TGTGCCAGCAGCTTAGAACTAGGAGGTACCGGGGAGCTGTTTTTT
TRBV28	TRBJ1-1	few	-	CASSSDRERDTEAFF	TGTGCCAGCAGTTCTGATCGGGAAAGGGACACTGAAGCTTTCTTT
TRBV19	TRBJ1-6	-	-	CASKAGRSSYNSPLHF	TGTGCCAGTAAGGCCGGCCGGAGCTCCTATAATTCACCCCTCCACTTT
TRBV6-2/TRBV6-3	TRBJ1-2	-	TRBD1	CASSYSEDSGTGSNGYTF	TGTGCCAGCAGTTACTCAGAGGACTCCGGGACAGGGTCCAACGGCTACACCTTC
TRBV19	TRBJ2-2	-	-	CASMGGRRTGELFF	TGTGCCAGTATGGGGGGGCGCAGAACCGGGGAGCTGTTTTTT
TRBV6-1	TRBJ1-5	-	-	CASSEMPVLAAYQPQHF	TGTGCCAGCAGTGAGATGCCCGTCTTGGCGGCGTATCAGCCCCAGCATTTT
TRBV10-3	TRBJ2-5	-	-	CAIRGTQRFQETQYF	TGTGCCATCAGGGGGACACAGAGGTTCCAAGAGACCCAGTACTTC
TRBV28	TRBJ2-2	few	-	CASSQGGDTGELFF	TGTGCCAGCAGTCAGGGGGGGGACACCGGGGAGCTGTTTTTT
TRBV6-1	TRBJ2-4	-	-	CASSDRPGRAKNIQYF	TGTGCCAGCAGTGATAGGCCAGGGAGGGCCAAAAACATTCAGTACTTC
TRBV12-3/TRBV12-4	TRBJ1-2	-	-	CASSLPSWGGYTF	TGTGCCAGCAGTTTGCCTTCCTGGGGCGGCTACACCTTC
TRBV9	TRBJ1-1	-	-	CASSVQGSNTEAFF	TGTGCCAGCAGCGTACAGGGATCGAACACTGAAGCTTTCTTT
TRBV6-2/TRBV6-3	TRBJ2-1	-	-	CASSYSMSAWGRTHNEQFF	TGTGCCAGCAGTTACTCGATGTCGGCATGGGGGCGTACCCACAATGAGCAGTTCTTC
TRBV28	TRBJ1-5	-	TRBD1	CASSLTGQRNQPQHF	TGTGCCAGCAGTTTAACGGGACAGCGGAATCAGCCCCAGCATTTT